The next 29 T cell receptor beta chains were all read from a single sample in a study of cytomegalovirus exposure and HLA in healthy donors. TCRdb's table, derived via immunoSEQ multiplex PCR, lists solely in-frame clones and lacks some. The table includes about 200,000 clones, 84% detected once. Sequenced input: PBMCs. These receptor sequences come from a woman in her twenties or thirties in good health and CMV-seropositive.

The chain links TRBV29-1 to TRBJ2-2; 9 bases are shared with TRBD1. The CDR3 covers 13 residues. With 5 bases clipped from V and 5 bases from J, the junction kept 3 bases outside the gene matches. CDR1 and CDR2 from the germline V gene are SQVTM and ANQGSEA. The CDR3 spells CSVTGGRTGELFF. CDR3 DNA: TGCAGCGTTACAGGGGGCCGGACCGGGGAGCTGTTTTTT.

The chain links TRBV7-9 to TRBJ1-1; D unresolved. V was shortened by 8 bases and J by 8 bases, with 21 bases between the two germline ends. The CDR3 sequence is 14 residues long. In germline, CDR1 is SEHNR, CDR2 FQNEAQ (reference sequence). CDR3 protein: CASGRGELASEAFF. CDR3 nucleotides: TGTGCCAGCGGGAGAGGAGAACTCGCATCCGAAGCTTTCTTT.

The chain employs TRBV28 and TRBJ2-3, with 14 nucleotides matching TRBD2. The CDR3 runs to 17 residues. The V and J ends lost 4 bases and 1 base, in that order; junction bases with no gene match: 4. Germline CDR1 MDHEN, CDR2 SYDVKM. The CDR3 reads CASSSGLAGVGTDTQYF. DNA for the CDR3: TGTGCCAGCAGTTCGGGACTAGCGGGAGTGGGCACAGATACGCAGTATTTT.

V and J are TRBV6-8 and TRBJ1-3, with TRBD1 identical over 7 bases. The CDR3 spans 17 residues. From germline, CDR1 is MNHGY and CDR2 SAAAGT. The trim removed 6 bases at V and 3 bases at J, leaving 14 bases unmatched. CDR3: CASRRGQLFFFGNTIYF. CDR3 DNA: TGTGCCAGCAGACGGGGACAGCTCTTCTTCTTTGGAAACACCATATATTTT.

This chain joins TRBV6-5 and TRBJ1-1, with D unclear. The V end was cut by 8 bases, the J end by 0 bases, with 10 bases between. CDR1 and CDR2 (germline): MNHEY, SVGAGI. This CDR3 has 13 residues. The CDR3: CASGSGVNTEAFF. The CDR3 DNA reads TGTGCCAGCGGGAGCGGAGTGAACACTGAAGCTTTCTTT.

About this clone: The same CDR3 arises from other DNA sequences in this sample as well. The V call is TRBV6-6, the J call TRBJ2-1; D unclear. The germline CDR1 and CDR2 sequences are MNHNY and SVGAGI (reference sequence). The CDR3 is 13 amino acids. Trimming pared 6 bases from V and 7 bases from J, leaving 13 bases between. The CDR3: CASSPSGVNEQFF. CDR3 nucleotide sequence: TGTGCCAGCAGCCCATCCGGAGTTAATGAGCAGTTCTTC.

The rearrangement uses TRBV7-2 and TRBJ2-1; D not certain. Germline CDR1 SGHTA, CDR2 FQGNSA. CDR3 length equals 15 residues. V dropped 1 base and J dropped 3 bases, with 10 bases sitting between them. CDR3 loop: CASSLVAANYNEQFF. The CDR3 DNA follows: TGTGCCAGCAGCTTAGTTGCGGCAAACTACAATGAGCAGTTCTTC.

The chain couples TRBV28 to TRBJ2-7; D unclear. With 6 bases removed from V and 6 bases from J, the gap between germline ends came to 9 bases. CDR1 is MDHEN and CDR2 is SYDVKM in the germline V gene. The CDR3 has 11 amino acids. CDR3 amino acids: CASSYLAEQYF. DNA of the CDR3: TGTGCCAGCAGCTATCTCGCCGAGCAGTACTTC. Based on the CDR3 plus reference TRBV28 and TRBJ2-7, the full variable domain is DVKVTQSSRYLVKRTGEKVFLECVQDMDHENMFWYRQDPGLGLRLIYFSYDVKMKEKGDIPEGYSVSREKKERFSLILESASTNQTSMYLCASSYLAEQYFGPGTRLTVT.

The chain uses TRBV7-9 and TRBJ2-1; D possibly corresponds to TRBD1 (6 bases). From germline, CDR1 is SEHNR and CDR2 FQNEAQ (reference sequence). V shed 4 bases and J shed 4 bases, with 17 bases lying between them. The CDR3 spans 16 residues. Written as DNA, the CDR3 is TGTGCCAGCAGCTCCCACAGGGAAAGGAGGTACAATGAGCAGTTCTTC. Protein product: CASSSHRERRYNEQFF. Looking up the rest from reference TRBV7-9 and TRBJ2-1 gives the full variable domain: DTGVSQNPRHKITKRGQNVTFRCDPISEHNRLYWYRQTLGQGPEFLTYFQNEAQLEKSRLLSDRFSAERPKGSFSTLEIQRTEQGDSAMYLCASSSHRERRYNEQFFGPGTRLTVL.

J is TRBJ2-7 and V is TRBV7-6, with 8 bases lining up with TRBD2. CDR3 length equals 16 residues. V lost 4 bases, J lost 2 bases, and 10 bases stayed unmatched. From germline, CDR1 is SGHVS and CDR2 FNYEAQ. Here the CDR3 reads CASSSTLAGATYEQYF. CDR3 DNA: TGTGCCAGCAGCTCAACCCTAGCGGGCGCAACCTACGAGCAGTACTTC. Looking up the rest from reference TRBV7-6 and TRBJ2-7 gives the full variable domain: GAGVSQSPRYKVTKRGQDVALRCDPISGHVSLYWYRQALGQGPEFLTYFNYEAQQDKSGLPNDRFSAERPEGSISTLTIQRTEQRDSAMYRCASSSTLAGATYEQYFGPGTRLTVT.

The chain combines TRBV2 with TRBJ2-2, with a weak D call TRBD1 (6 bases). The CDR3 extends over 14 amino acids. Trimming stripped 6 bases from V and 5 bases from J, with 13 bases between. Per germline, CDR1 SNHLY and CDR2 FYNNEI. The CDR3 DNA sequence: TGTGCCAGCAGCCAGGGGAAGGGTACCGGGGAGCTGTTTTTT. Its translation: CASSQGKGTGELFF.

The chain has TRBV6-1 and TRBJ2-7, with a weak D call TRBD1 (5 bases). V was trimmed by 6 bases and J by 0 bases, leaving 12 bases between them. The germline V gene encodes CDR1 MNHNS and CDR2 SASEGT. This CDR3 has 14 amino acids. CDR3 region: CASRYGAGSYEQYF. CDR3 DNA sequence: TGTGCCAGCAGATATGGGGCTGGCTCCTACGAGCAGTACTTC.

For the CDR3, the DNA is TGTGCCAGCAGCGCGGGACAGGGGGCTGGGGCCAACGTCCTGACTTTC. Translated, it gives CASSAGQGAGANVLTF. This chain links TRBV9 with TRBJ2-6; 11 positions agree with TRBD1. CDR1 and CDR2 (germline): SGDLS, YYNGEE. The length of the CDR3 is 16 residues. J was trimmed by 2 bases and V by 3 bases; bases with no gene match: 1.

In its sample, this clone was seen a few times. The chain couples TRBV7-8 to TRBJ1-5; D is uncertain. CDR3 size: 13 residues. Per germline, CDR1 SGHVS and CDR2 FQNEAQ. Trimming took off 4 bases at V and 4 bases at J, with 8 bases between the two ends. This CDR3 is CASSSRLNQPQHF. For the CDR3, the DNA is TGTGCCAGCAGCTCCCGTCTAAATCAGCCCCAGCATTTT.

This clone came up once. V usage is TRBV30 and J usage is TRBJ2-5; tentatively, D is TRBD1 (6 bases). V was pared by 3 bases and J by 1 base, with 9 bases between. The CDR3 is 13 amino acids. Germline lookup yields CDR1 GTSNPN and CDR2 SVGIG (reference sequence). The CDR3 region is CAWRGDTQETQYF. The CDR3 DNA follows: TGTGCCTGGAGAGGGGACACCCAAGAGACCCAGTACTTC.

The chain combines TRBV5-1 with TRBJ2-2, with 8 nucleotides matching TRBD1. The trim removed 0 bases at V and 5 bases at J, leaving 3 bases unmatched. This CDR3 region has 15 residues. Germline assignment: CDR1 SGHRS and CDR2 YFSETQ. The CDR3 DNA is TGCGCCAGCAGCTTGGTCAGGGGGCAGACCGGGGAGCTGTTTTTT. It specifies CASSLVRGQTGELFF. Full variable domain (rest looked up from reference TRBV5-1 and TRBJ2-2): KAGVTQTPRYLIKTRGQQVTLSCSPISGHRSVSWYQQTPGQGLQFLFEYFSETQRNKGNFPGRFSGRQFSNSRSEMNVSTLELGDSALYLCASSLVRGQTGELFFGEGSRLTVL.

The chain employs TRBV7-2 and TRBJ2-7, with TRBD1 matching over 10 bases. Germline V gene data show CDR1 as SGHTA and CDR2 as FQGNSA. This CDR3 is built from 16 residues. J gave up 3 bases and V 5 bases, and 10 bases lay outside the gene matches. CDR3 sequence (DNA): TGTGCCAGCAGCACCGGGGTTGGGACAGGGGTCTACGAGCAGTACTTC. Encoded protein: CASSTGVGTGVYEQYF.

This chain links TRBV6-1 with TRBJ2-7, with 7 positions matching TRBD2. J gave up 2 bases and V 8 bases, and 6 bases lay outside the gene matches. The germline gives CDR1 MNHNS, CDR2 SASEGT. CDR3 size: 13 residues. The CDR3 spells CASGGSLPYEQYF. CDR3 coding DNA: TGTGCCAGCGGCGGGAGCTTACCCTACGAGCAGTACTTC.

As for this clone: An end of the junction differs from the germline gene, which may be a read error. The V gene is TRBV7-7, the J gene TRBJ2-7; the D is unclear. This CDR3 region has 13 residues. The germline V gene has CDR1 SSHAT and CDR2 FNYEAQ (reference sequence). The CDR3 loop reads CASSLESGYEQYF. Here the CDR3 DNA reads TGTGCTAGCAGCTTAGAGTCGGGCTACGAGCAGTACTTC. The variable domain in full, completed from reference TRBV7-7 and TRBJ2-7, reads GAGVSQSPRYKVTKRGQDVTLRCDPISSHATLYWYQQALGQGPEFLTYFNYEAQPDKSGLPSDRFSAERPEGSISTLTIQRTEQRDSAMYRCASSLESGYEQYFGPGTRLTVT.

This CDR3 reads CASSATSGSADTQYF. The CDR3 DNA follows: TGTGCCAGCAGCGCGACTAGCGGGAGTGCAGATACGCAGTATTTT. The chain employs TRBV9 and TRBJ2-3; 12 positions agree with TRBD2. The V and J ends lost 3 bases and 4 bases, in that order; junction bases with no gene match: 3. This CDR3 region has 15 residues. Germline CDR1 and CDR2: SGDLS and YYNGEE.

This chain connects TRBV7-6 to TRBJ2-3; a weak D match, TRBD1 (6 bases). In germline, CDR1 is SGHVS, CDR2 FNYEAQ. CDR3 length: 17 residues. Trimming shortened V by 4 bases and J by 0 bases, and 17 bases separated the two germline ends. CDR3 bases: TGTGCCAGCAGCTCCTTGCCGGACAGCCTTAGCACAGATACGCAGTATTTT. As protein: CASSSLPDSLSTDTQYF.

In DNA, the CDR3 is TGTGCCAGCAGACCCAGCGGGAGGCGCAATGAGCAGTTCTTC. Protein: CASRPSGRRNEQFF. The chain couples TRBV27 to TRBJ2-1; TRBD2 aligns across 9 bases. The ends lost 6 bases at V and 6 bases at J; junction bases unmatched: 6. The CDR3 totals 14 residues. The V gene's germline CDR1 is MNHEY and CDR2 SMNVEV (reference sequence).

This clone was observed a few times. J is TRBJ1-1 and V is TRBV4-1; D gene uncertain. This CDR3 comprises 11 residues. Germline V lookup: CDR1 MGHRA, CDR2 YSYEKL. V dropped 3 bases and J dropped 9 bases, with 8 bases sitting between them. The CDR3 loop is CASSQSNKAFF. Here the CDR3 DNA reads TGCGCCAGCAGCCAGAGTAATAAAGCTTTCTTT.

The V call is TRBV30, the J call TRBJ2-1; 10 bases line up with TRBD2. Germline CDR1 is GTSNPN and CDR2 is SVGIG (reference sequence). V shed 5 bases and J 2 bases; nucleotides not matched to a gene: 9. The CDR3 has 16 residues. The CDR3 sequence: CAWDVGSGRPYNEQFF. The DNA of the CDR3 is TGTGCCTGGGATGTTGGTAGCGGGAGGCCCTACAATGAGCAGTTCTTC. The full variable domain, with the rest looked up from reference TRBV30 and TRBJ2-1, is SQTIHQWPATLVQPVGSPLSLECTVEGTSNPNLYWYRQAAGRGLQLLFYSVGIGQISSEVPQNLSASRPQDRQFILSSKKLLLSDSGFYLCAWDVGSGRPYNEQFFGPGTRLTVL.

The chain combines TRBV25-1 with TRBJ2-2; D gene unclear. The CDR3 covers 14 residues. Trimming shortened V by 3 bases and J by 5 bases, and 10 bases separated the two germline ends. Germline assignment: CDR1 MGHDK and CDR2 SYGVNS. CDR3: CASSDSRRTGELFF. The CDR3 DNA sequence: TGTGCCAGCAGTGACAGTAGGAGAACCGGGGAGCTGTTTTTT. Combining the CDR3 with reference TRBV25-1 and TRBJ2-2 gives the whole variable domain EADIYQTPRYLVIGTGKKITLECSQTMGHDKMYWYQQDPGMELHLIHYSYGVNSTEKGDLSSESTVSRIRTEHFPLTLESARPSHTSQYLCASSDSRRTGELFFGEGSRLTVL.

This chain uses TRBV5-1 with TRBJ1-2; TRBD1 aligns across 7 bases. CDR3 length: 14 amino acids. The germline V gene has CDR1 SGHRS and CDR2 YFSETQ. V gave up 4 bases and J gave up 3 bases; unmatched junction bases: 6. CDR3 protein: CASSPGQAYYGYTF. CDR3 coding DNA: TGCGCCAGCAGCCCAGGACAGGCTTACTATGGCTACACCTTC. Full variable domain (rest looked up from reference TRBV5-1 and TRBJ1-2): KAGVTQTPRYLIKTRGQQVTLSCSPISGHRSVSWYQQTPGQGLQFLFEYFSETQRNKGNFPGRFSGRQFSNSRSEMNVSTLELGDSALYLCASSPGQAYYGYTFGSGTRLTVV.

This clone was recorded once. V gene TRBV6-6 combines with J gene TRBJ1-2, with D unclear. Germline V gene data show CDR1 as MNHNY and CDR2 as SVGAGI (reference sequence). This CDR3 is built from 14 residues. V was trimmed by 6 bases and J by 0 bases, leaving 11 bases between them. This CDR3 reads CASSRTASNYGYTF. The DNA of the CDR3 is TGTGCCAGCAGCAGGACTGCTTCTAACTATGGCTACACCTTC.

This clone was counted only a few times. The chain couples TRBV30 to TRBJ2-7; 8 nucleotides match TRBD2. Germline CDR1 GTSNPN, CDR2 SVGIG (reference sequence). CDR3 length: 14 residues. Unmatched junction bases numbered 7, after V lost 3 bases and J lost 3 bases. This chain's CDR3 is CAWRNPGLVYEQYF. The CDR3 bases are TGTGCCTGGAGGAACCCGGGACTAGTCTACGAGCAGTACTTC.

The chain uses TRBV5-1 and TRBJ2-7, with 7 bases identical to TRBD2. CDR3 size: 13 residues. V dropped 0 bases and J dropped 6; count of bases not matched to a gene: 3. CDR1 SGHRS and CDR2 YFSETQ come from the germline V gene. CDR3 loop: CASSLGREVEQYF. CDR3 coding DNA: TGCGCCAGCAGCTTGGGTCGGGAGGTCGAGCAGTACTTC. The variable domain in full, with the rest retrieved from reference TRBV5-1 and TRBJ2-7, is KAGVTQTPRYLIKTRGQQVTLSCSPISGHRSVSWYQQTPGQGLQFLFEYFSETQRNKGNFPGRFSGRQFSNSRSEMNVSTLELGDSALYLCASSLGREVEQYFGPGTRLTVT.